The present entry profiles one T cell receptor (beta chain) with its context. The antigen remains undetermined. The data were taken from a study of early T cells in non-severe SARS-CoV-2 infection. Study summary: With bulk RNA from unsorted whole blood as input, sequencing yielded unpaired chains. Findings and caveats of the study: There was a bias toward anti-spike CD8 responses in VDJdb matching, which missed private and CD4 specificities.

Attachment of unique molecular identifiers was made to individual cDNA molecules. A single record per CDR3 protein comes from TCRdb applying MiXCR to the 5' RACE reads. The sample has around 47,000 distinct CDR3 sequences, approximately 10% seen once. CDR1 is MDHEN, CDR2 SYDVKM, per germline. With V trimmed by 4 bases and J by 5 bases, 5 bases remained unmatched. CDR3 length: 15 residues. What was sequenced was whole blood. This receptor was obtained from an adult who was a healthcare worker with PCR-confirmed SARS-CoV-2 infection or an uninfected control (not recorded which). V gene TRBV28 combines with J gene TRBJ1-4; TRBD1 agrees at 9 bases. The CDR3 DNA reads TGTGCCAGCAGTTCATCGGGACAGGGAAATGAAAAACTGTTTTTT. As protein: CASSSSGQGNEKLFF.